This is a list of T cell receptor beta chains from one sample in a study of T cells in Graves' hyperthyroidism and ophthalmopathy. TCRdb re-analysed the multiplex PCR reads in MiXCR, keeping a single row per CDR3 protein. The data hold around 300,000 distinct CDR3 sequences, with 13% to 15% observed a single time. The sample comprised blood. The source is a woman between 50 and 59 years old with Graves' hyperthyroidism that later progressed to Graves' ophthalmopathy. The CDR3 runs from the conserved cysteine through the conserved F or W. The D gene is left open where the match is weak. Clone size, where shown, is once, few, many, or a class for clones that have expanded.

abundance: many; j_gene: TRBJ1-5; v_gene: TRBV18; d_gene: .; CDR3nt: TGTGCCAGCTCACCACGGGGAGATCAGCCCCAGCATTTT; CDR3aa: CASSPRGDQPQHF
abundance: many; j_gene: TRBJ2-5; v_gene: TRBV20-1; d_gene: TRBD1; CDR3nt: TGCAGTGCGCCCAACCAGGGGGCCGAGACCCAGTACTTC; CDR3aa: CSAPNQGAETQYF
abundance: many; j_gene: TRBJ2-5; v_gene: TRBV12-3/TRBV12-4; d_gene: .; CDR3nt: TGTGCCAGCAGAAGACAGGGAGGAGGACAATGGGAGACCCAGTACTTC; CDR3aa: CASRRQGGGQWETQYF
abundance: many; j_gene: TRBJ2-3; v_gene: TRBV3-1; d_gene: .; CDR3nt: TGTGCCAGCAGCCACACAGATACGCAGTATTTT; CDR3aa: CASSHTDTQYF
abundance: few; j_gene: TRBJ1-1; v_gene: TRBV5-8; d_gene: TRBD1; CDR3nt: TGTGCCAGCAGCTCTGACAGGGTGTCTACTGGCACTGAAGCTTTCTTT; CDR3aa: CASSSDRVSTGTEAFF
abundance: many; j_gene: TRBJ2-5; v_gene: TRBV6-1; d_gene: .; CDR3nt: TGTGCCAGCAGTGTAAACCCTGGGACACATCAAGAGACCCAGTACTTC; CDR3aa: CASSVNPGTHQETQYF
abundance: many; j_gene: TRBJ2-4; v_gene: TRBV11-2; d_gene: TRBD2; CDR3nt: TGTGCCGGCAGCTTACTTCGAGGTCTAGCGGGAGGACCTGCCAAAAACATTCAGTACTTC; CDR3aa: CAGSLLRGLAGGPAKNIQYF
abundance: many; j_gene: TRBJ2-7; v_gene: TRBV14; d_gene: .; CDR3nt: TGTGCCAGCAGTCTGGTAGACGAGCAGTACTTC; CDR3aa: CASSLVDEQYF
abundance: .; j_gene: TRBJ1-4; v_gene: TRBV15; d_gene: .; CDR3nt: TGTGCCACCAGGGAGGAAAAACTGTTTTTT; CDR3aa: CATREEKLFF
abundance: many; j_gene: TRBJ2-3; v_gene: TRBV2; d_gene: TRBD2; CDR3nt: TGTGCCAGCAGTTCCCAAAGCGGGAGTCGCGCAGATACGCAGTATTTT; CDR3aa: CASSSQSGSRADTQYF
abundance: many; j_gene: TRBJ2-3; v_gene: TRBV30; d_gene: .; CDR3nt: TGTGCCTGGAGTGTAACCGTGGGGGCCTCAGATACGCAGTATTTT; CDR3aa: CAWSVTVGASDTQYF
abundance: many; j_gene: TRBJ1-4; v_gene: TRBV28; d_gene: .; CDR3nt: TGTGCCAGCAGTATAACGGAAGGAAAACTGTTTTTT; CDR3aa: CASSITEGKLFF
abundance: many; j_gene: TRBJ2-1; v_gene: TRBV6-1; d_gene: .; CDR3nt: TGTGCCAGCAGTTATACACGCCAACGGGAGACCTACAATGAGCAGTTCTTC; CDR3aa: CASSYTRQRETYNEQFF
abundance: few; j_gene: TRBJ1-1; v_gene: TRBV29-1; d_gene: .; CDR3nt: TGCAGCGTTAAAAGGGGGGGCTCAACTTACACTGAAGCTTTCTTT; CDR3aa: CSVKRGGSTYTEAFF
abundance: few; j_gene: TRBJ1-3; v_gene: TRBV18; d_gene: .; CDR3nt: TGTGCCAGCTCACCACTTGCACAGAACCCTTCGAGCTCTGGAAACACCATATATTTT; CDR3aa: CASSPLAQNPSSSGNTIYF
abundance: many; j_gene: TRBJ1-2; v_gene: TRBV6-1; d_gene: .; CDR3nt: TGTGCCAGCAGTCCGCGGTCATGGAACTATGGCTACACCTTC; CDR3aa: CASSPRSWNYGYTF
abundance: many; j_gene: TRBJ1-1; v_gene: TRBV28; d_gene: .; CDR3nt: TGTGCCAGCAGTTTGGGAGGCCATAACACTGAAGCTTTCTTT; CDR3aa: CASSLGGHNTEAFF
abundance: many; j_gene: TRBJ2-7; v_gene: TRBV30; d_gene: TRBD1; CDR3nt: TGTGCCTGGAGTAACAGGGGGCTTTTGGTTGCCTACGAGCAGTACTTC; CDR3aa: CAWSNRGLLVAYEQYF
abundance: many; j_gene: TRBJ2-1; v_gene: TRBV19; d_gene: TRBD1; CDR3nt: TGTGCCAGTAGCCGACAGGGGACATCCTACAATGAGCAGTTCTTC; CDR3aa: CASSRQGTSYNEQFF
abundance: many; j_gene: TRBJ2-2; v_gene: TRBV20-1; d_gene: .; CDR3nt: TGCAGTGCTCTCCGGGACGGCAGGTCAAACGGGGAGCTGTTTTTT; CDR3aa: CSALRDGRSNGELFF
abundance: .; j_gene: TRBJ1-5; v_gene: TRBV6-5; d_gene: .; CDR3nt: TGTGCCAGCAGTTACCCCCGGACTAGCGGGAGGCCGCCCCAGCATTTT; CDR3aa: CASSYPRTSGRPPQHF
abundance: few; j_gene: TRBJ2-7; v_gene: TRBV15; d_gene: .; CDR3nt: TGTGCCACCAGCAGTACCCCGCCGACTCCGAGCTCCTACGAGCAGTACTTC; CDR3aa: CATSSTPPTPSSYEQYF